Sequencing of this T cell receptor (beta chain) was carried out in a study of cytomegalovirus exposure and HLA in healthy donors. Primers included in the PCR were 60 Vbeta and 13 Jbeta primers. Using immunoSEQ multiplex PCR, the repertoire was profiled, and TCRdb retains in-frame clones only, with some absent. The data hold under 200,000 clones, with 68% observed a single time. Of note for this clone: Its antigen is unknown.

Study findings and constraints: Some TCR beta chains (more than 150 of them) were listed as cytomegalovirus-associated. Most TCR sequences were rare, but some public TCRs occurred in many donors.

J lost 8 bases, V lost 4 bases, and 10 bases had no gene match. CDR1 and CDR2 (germline): MDHEN, SYDVKM. This CDR3 comprises 15 residues. This clonotype was sampled from a man over 45 in good health and CMV-seronegative. The sequenced sample consisted of PBMCs. This chain links TRBV28 with TRBJ1-2; 10 bases agree with TRBD1. The CDR3 protein is CASSSPGQGLRGYTF. CDR3 sequence (DNA): TGTGCCAGCAGTTCCCCGGGACAGGGGTTAAGGGGCTACACCTTC.